The clone carrying this T cell receptor beta chain has only a few counts. Its target is not known. The data originate from a study of beta chain features in type 1 diabetes. Notes on the study in general: There were fewer insertions and more deletions at the VDJ junctions of type 1 diabetes patients. Any HLA-type effect on TCRB rearrangement remained unresolved here. The study found moderately but significantly shorter TCRB CDR3s in all four CD4+ subsets of Type 1 diabetes patients.

The entirety of the isolated RNA underwent reverse transcription, so expressed TCRB transcripts were sequenced. Clones were sequenced by immunoSEQ multiplex PCR, and TCRdb holds only the in-frame ones, with some missing. The sample shows around 710,000 clones, about an eighth of them seen only once. Germline loops: CDR1 SGHTA, CDR2 FQGNSA. V was shortened by 0 bases and J by 4 bases, with 11 bases between the two germline ends. CDR3 length: 15 amino acids. Sequencing was carried out using naive CD4+ T cells from blood. The source of this sequence is a man aged 25 to 40 with type 1 diabetes. The chain combines TRBV7-2 with TRBJ2-3; tentatively, D is TRBD2 (5 bases). This CDR3 is CASSLARLRADTQYF. Here the CDR3 DNA reads TGTGCCAGCAGCTTAGCGAGGTTGCGGGCAGATACGCAGTATTTT.